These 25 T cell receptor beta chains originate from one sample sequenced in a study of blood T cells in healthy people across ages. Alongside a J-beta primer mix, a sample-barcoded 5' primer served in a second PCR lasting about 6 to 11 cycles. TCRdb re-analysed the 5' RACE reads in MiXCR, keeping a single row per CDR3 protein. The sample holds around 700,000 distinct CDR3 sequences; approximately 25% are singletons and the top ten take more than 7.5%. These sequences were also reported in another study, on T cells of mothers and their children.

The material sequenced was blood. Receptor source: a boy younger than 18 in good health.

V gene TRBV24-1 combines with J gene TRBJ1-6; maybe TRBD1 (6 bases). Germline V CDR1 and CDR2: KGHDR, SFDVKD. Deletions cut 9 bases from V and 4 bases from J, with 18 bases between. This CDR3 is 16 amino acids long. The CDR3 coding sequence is TGTGCCACCCCGACCAGGGGACCTTTTTATAATTCACCCCTCCACTTT. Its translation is CATPTRGPFYNSPLHF.

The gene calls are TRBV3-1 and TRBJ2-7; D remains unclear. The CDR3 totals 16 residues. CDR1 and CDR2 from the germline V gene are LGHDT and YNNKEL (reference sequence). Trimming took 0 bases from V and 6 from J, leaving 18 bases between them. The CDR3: CASSQDGRQLLSEQYF. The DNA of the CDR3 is TGTGCCAGCAGCCAAGATGGTCGGCAGCTTCTCAGCGAGCAGTACTTC.

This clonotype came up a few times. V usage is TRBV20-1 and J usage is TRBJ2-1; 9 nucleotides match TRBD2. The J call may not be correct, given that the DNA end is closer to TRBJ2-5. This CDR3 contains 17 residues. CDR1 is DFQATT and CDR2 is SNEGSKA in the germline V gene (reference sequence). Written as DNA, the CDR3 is TGCAGTGCGGAGCGGGACTCGGGGCTTAGCGGGGGAGAGACCCAGTACTTC. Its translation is CSAERDSGLSGGETQYF.

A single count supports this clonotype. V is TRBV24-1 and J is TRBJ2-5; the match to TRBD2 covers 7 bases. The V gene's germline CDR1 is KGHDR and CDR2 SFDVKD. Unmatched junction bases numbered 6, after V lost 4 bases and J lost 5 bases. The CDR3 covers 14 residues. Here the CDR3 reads CATSEAGLQETQYF. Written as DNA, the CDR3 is TGTGCCACCAGTGAAGCGGGACTGCAGGAGACCCAGTACTTC.

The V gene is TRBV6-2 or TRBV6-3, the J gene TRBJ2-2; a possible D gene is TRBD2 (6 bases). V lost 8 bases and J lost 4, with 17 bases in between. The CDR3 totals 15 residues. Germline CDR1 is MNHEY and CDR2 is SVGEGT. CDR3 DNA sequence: TGTGCCAGCCCTCACGGGACTTACTGCACCGGGGAGCTGTTTTTT. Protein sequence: CASPHGTYCTGELFF.

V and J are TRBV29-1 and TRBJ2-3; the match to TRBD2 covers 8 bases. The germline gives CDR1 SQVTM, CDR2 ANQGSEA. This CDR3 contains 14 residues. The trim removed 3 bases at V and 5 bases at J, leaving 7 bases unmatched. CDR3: CSVDTGGPGDTQYF. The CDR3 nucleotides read TGCAGCGTTGATACGGGGGGGCCTGGAGATACGCAGTATTTT.

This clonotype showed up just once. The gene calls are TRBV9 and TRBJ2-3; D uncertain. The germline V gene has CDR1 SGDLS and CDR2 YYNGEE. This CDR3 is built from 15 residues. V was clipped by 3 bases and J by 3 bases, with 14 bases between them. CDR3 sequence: CASSDSPPPTDTQYF. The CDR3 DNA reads TGTGCCAGCAGCGACTCCCCTCCGCCAACAGATACGCAGTATTTT.

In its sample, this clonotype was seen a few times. The CDR3 sequence: CASSHPGLAGEQYF. In nucleotides, the CDR3 is TGTGCCAGCAGCCACCCGGGACTAGCGGGAGAGCAGTACTTC. V gene TRBV3-1 combines with J gene TRBJ2-7; 13 bases align to TRBD2. The CDR3 runs to 14 residues. V was pared by 3 bases and J by 7 bases, with 3 bases of the junction left unmatched. The germline V gene encodes CDR1 LGHDT and CDR2 YNNKEL (reference sequence).

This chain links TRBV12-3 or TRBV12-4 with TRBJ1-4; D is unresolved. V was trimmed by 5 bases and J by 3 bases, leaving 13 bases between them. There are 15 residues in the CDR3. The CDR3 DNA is TGTGCCAGCAGTCCCGGGTTCAGACCTAATGAAAAACTGTTTTTT. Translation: CASSPGFRPNEKLFF.

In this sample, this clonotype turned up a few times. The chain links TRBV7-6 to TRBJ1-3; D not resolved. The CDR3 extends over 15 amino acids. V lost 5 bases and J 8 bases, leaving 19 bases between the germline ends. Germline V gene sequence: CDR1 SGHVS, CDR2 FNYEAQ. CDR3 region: CASSPSRVRGHTIYF. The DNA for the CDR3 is TGTGCCAGCAGCCCGAGCCGGGTCCGAGGGCACACCATATATTTT.

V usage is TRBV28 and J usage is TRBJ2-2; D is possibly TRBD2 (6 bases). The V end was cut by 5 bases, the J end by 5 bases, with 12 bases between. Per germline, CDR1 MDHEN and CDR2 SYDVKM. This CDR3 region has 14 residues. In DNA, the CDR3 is TGTGCCAGCAGTCCCCTAGCGAGTACCGGGGAGCTGTTTTTT. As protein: CASSPLASTGELFF.

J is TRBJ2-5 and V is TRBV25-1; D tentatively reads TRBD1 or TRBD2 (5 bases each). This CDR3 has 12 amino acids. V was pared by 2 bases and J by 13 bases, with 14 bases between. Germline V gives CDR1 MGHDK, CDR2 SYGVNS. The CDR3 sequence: CASSEGSGSSYF. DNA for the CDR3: TGTGCCAGCAGTGAAGGGTCAGGGAGCTCGTACTTC.

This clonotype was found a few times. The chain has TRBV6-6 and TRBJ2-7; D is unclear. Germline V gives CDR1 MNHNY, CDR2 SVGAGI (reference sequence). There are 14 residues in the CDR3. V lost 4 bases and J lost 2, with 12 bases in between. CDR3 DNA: TGTGCCAGCAGTTCCGGGTCTACCCCCTACGAGCAGTACTTC. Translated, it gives CASSSGSTPYEQYF.

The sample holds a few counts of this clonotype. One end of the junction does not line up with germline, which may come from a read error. DNA for the CDR3: TGTGCCAGCAGCACGGGACAGGGGACAGCCTACGGGCAGTACTTC. This encodes CASSTGQGTAYGQYF. This chain joins TRBV7-2 and TRBJ2-7; 10 bases match TRBD1. CDR1 SGHTA and CDR2 FQGNSA come from the germline V gene. This CDR3 contains 15 residues.

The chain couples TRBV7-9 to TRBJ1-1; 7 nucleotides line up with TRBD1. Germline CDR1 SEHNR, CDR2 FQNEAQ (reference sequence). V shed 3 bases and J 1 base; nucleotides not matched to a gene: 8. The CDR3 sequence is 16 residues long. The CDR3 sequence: CASSFVGGQENTEAFF. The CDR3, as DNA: TGTGCCAGCAGCTTCGTAGGGGGCCAGGAGAACACTGAAGCTTTCTTT.

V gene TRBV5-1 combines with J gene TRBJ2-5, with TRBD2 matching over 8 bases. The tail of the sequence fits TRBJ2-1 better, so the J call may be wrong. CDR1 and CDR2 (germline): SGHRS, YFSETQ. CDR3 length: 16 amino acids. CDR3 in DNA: TGCGCCAGCAGCTTTTTCGGTAGCGGGATGGGAAATGAGCAGTTCTTC. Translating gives CASSFFGSGMGNEQFF.

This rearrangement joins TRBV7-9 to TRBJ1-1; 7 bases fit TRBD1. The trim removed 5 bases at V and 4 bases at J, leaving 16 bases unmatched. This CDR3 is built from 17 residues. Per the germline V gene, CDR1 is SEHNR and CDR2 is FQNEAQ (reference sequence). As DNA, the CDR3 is TGTGCCAGCAGCCCTCCTCCCGGGACAGTCGTGGCCACTGAAGCTTTCTTT. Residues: CASSPPPGTVVATEAFF.

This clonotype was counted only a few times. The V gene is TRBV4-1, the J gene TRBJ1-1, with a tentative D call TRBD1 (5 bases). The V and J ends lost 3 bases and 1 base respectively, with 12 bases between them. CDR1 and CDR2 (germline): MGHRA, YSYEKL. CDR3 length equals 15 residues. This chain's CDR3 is CASSQSTGGNTEAFF. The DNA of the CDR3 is TGCGCCAGCAGCCAGAGTACAGGTGGGAACACTGAAGCTTTCTTT.

CDR3 sequence: CASSAPGRQHEQYF. For the CDR3, the DNA is TGTGCCAGCAGCGCTCCGGGACGCCAACACGAGCAGTACTTC. V gene TRBV7-9 combines with J gene TRBJ2-5, with D perhaps TRBD1 or TRBD2 (5 bases each). The J call is in doubt because the DNA end fits TRBJ2-7 better. This CDR3 is built from 14 residues. Germline lookup yields CDR1 SEHNR and CDR2 FQNEAQ (reference sequence).

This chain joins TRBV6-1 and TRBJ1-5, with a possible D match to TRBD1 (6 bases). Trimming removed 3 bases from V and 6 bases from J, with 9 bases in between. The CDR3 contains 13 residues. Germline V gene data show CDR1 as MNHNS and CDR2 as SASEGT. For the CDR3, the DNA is TGTGCCAGCAGTGACAGGGGAAGTCAGCCCCAGCATTTT. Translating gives CASSDRGSQPQHF.

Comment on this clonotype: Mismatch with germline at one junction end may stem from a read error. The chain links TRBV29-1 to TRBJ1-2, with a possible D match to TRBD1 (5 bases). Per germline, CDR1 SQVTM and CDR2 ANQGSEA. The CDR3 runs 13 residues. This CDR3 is CSVEGESDGGHTF. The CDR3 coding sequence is TGCAGCGTTGAGGGGGAGTCGGACGGTGGCCACACCTTC.

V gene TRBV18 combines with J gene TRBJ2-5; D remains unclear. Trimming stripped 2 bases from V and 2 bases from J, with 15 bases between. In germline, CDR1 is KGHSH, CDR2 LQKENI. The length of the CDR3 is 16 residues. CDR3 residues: CASSPSLNSQQETQYF. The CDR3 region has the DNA TGTGCCAGCTCACCATCTCTTAACAGTCAACAAGAGACCCAGTACTTC.

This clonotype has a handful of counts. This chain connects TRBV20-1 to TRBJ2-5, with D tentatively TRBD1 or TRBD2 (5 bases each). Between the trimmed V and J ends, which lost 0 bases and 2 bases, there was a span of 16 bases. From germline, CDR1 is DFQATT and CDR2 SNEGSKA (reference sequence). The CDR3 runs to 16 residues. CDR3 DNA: TGCAGTGCTAGAGATCCCCTAGGCTGGGGGCAAGAGACCCAGTACTTC. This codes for CSARDPLGWGQETQYF.

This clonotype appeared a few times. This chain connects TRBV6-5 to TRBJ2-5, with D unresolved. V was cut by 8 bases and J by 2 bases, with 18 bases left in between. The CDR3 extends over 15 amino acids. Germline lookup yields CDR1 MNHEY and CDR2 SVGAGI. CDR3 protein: CASHRKTVAQETQYF. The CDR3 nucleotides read TGTGCCAGCCACCGGAAGACTGTGGCTCAAGAGACCCAGTACTTC.

CDR3 sequence (DNA): TGTGCCATCAGTCCTACAGGGGCCGGGACTAGCGGGGGGCTCGAGCAGTACTTC. It encodes CAISPTGAGTSGGLEQYF. This chain joins TRBV10-3 and TRBJ2-7, with 15 bases matching TRBD2. Germline-derived CDR1 and CDR2 are ENHRY and SYGVKD. After removal of 5 bases from V and 6 bases from J, the junction contained 14 bases not matched to a gene. This CDR3 spans 18 amino acids.